This T cell receptor (beta chain) emerged from a study of Ad26.COV2.S vaccination and SARS-CoV-2 variants. Study in general: Ad26.COV2.S was injected intramuscularly once or twice, 56 days apart.

Treatment reported: over 15 received Ad26.COV2.S at low or high dose, single or two shots; 5 received placebo; per-sample allocation not given. Day 63 after the first injection of vaccine or placebo was the sampling time. This CDR3 is built from 13 residues. Deletions cut 6 bases from V and 8 bases from J, with 16 bases between. Repertoires were generated with immunoSEQ multiplex PCR, while TCRdb's copy carries only in-frame clones and drops some. Of more than 300,000 clones listed, around 84% were seen once; the top ten hold around 2%. The source was peripheral blood, collected in a trial of Ad26.COV2.S vaccine versus placebo. The genes are TRBV12-3 or TRBV12-4 and TRBJ1-1; D not certain. The clonotype was recovered from a person aged 18-65 years who received the Ad26.COV2.S COVID-19 vaccine or a placebo. CDR3 protein: CASSKDSVGEAFF. Here the CDR3 DNA reads TGTGCCAGCAGCAAAGACTCCGTTGGGGAAGCTTTCTTT.